A single sample is the source of the 5 T cell receptor beta chains below, sequenced in a study of shared clonotypes between healthy human individuals. Assay used: immunoSEQ multiplex PCR; TCRdb lists only in-frame clones, some missing. The sample carries some 79,000 clones, about 64% recorded once. The sample taken for sequencing was memory CD8+ T cells sorted from blood. Subset indicated: CD45RO+ cells pooled with CCR7-negative TemRA cells. These receptors were taken from a man aged 25-45 years in good health.

This clone showed up just a few times. This chain connects TRBV6-1 to TRBJ1-2; 10 bases align to TRBD1. V was clipped by 8 bases and J by 10 bases; unmatched bases: 7. The CDR3 consists of 12 residues. Germline lookup yields CDR1 MNHNS and CDR2 SASEGT. The CDR3 coding sequence is TGTGCCAGCGGCCGGACAGGGGGTTTCTACACCTTC. This gives the protein CASGRTGGFYTF.

CDR3 DNA sequence: TGTGCCAGCAGTGTCGTTGGACTAGCGGCAGATACGCAGTATTTT. Amino acid sequence: CASSVVGLAADTQYF. The chain combines TRBV2 with TRBJ2-3; 10 positions match TRBD2. Germline CDR1 SNHLY, CDR2 FYNNEI. CDR3 length equals 15 residues. The trim removed 4 bases at V and 4 bases at J, leaving 5 bases unmatched.

This chain connects TRBV7-3 to TRBJ2-3; D may be TRBD2 (6 bases). V dropped 5 bases and J dropped 2 bases, with 14 bases sitting between them. The CDR3 totals 15 residues. The germline V gene encodes CDR1 SGHTA and CDR2 FQGTGA. The DNA for the CDR3 is TGTGCCAGCAGCGGAACGACTAGTCACACAGATACGCAGTATTTT. Translation: CASSGTTSHTDTQYF.

J is TRBJ1-5 and V is TRBV6-1; D is undetermined. The germline V gene encodes CDR1 MNHNS and CDR2 SASEGT. The CDR3 has 15 residues. Trimming shortened V by 3 bases and J by 4 bases, and 13 bases separated the two germline ends. This CDR3 reads CASSEDWAGNQPQHF. The DNA of the CDR3 is TGTGCCAGCAGTGAGGACTGGGCAGGAAATCAGCCCCAGCATTTT.

This clone was observed many times. V gene TRBV7-3 combines with J gene TRBJ2-7, with D hard to call. CDR1 and CDR2 from the germline V gene are SGHTA and FQGTGA. The CDR3 runs to 14 residues. V gave up 4 bases and J gave up 2 bases, with 12 bases separating them. Written as DNA, the CDR3 is TGTGCCAGCAGCTCGAGGACGGGTACCTACGAGCAGTACTTC. Its translation is CASSSRTGTYEQYF.